What follows describes a single T cell receptor (beta chain). The CDR3 is 17 amino acids. V trimming: 0 bases; J trimming: 0 bases; junction bases outside the gene matches: 5. Germline CDR1 MDHEN, CDR2 SYDVKM. This record belongs to a study of cytotoxic CD8 clonotypes in ibrutinib-treated CLL. Libraries were prepared by immunoSEQ multiplex PCR; TCRdb keeps only in-frame clonotypes and omits some of them. Here the sample spans 250,000 to 350,000 clones, roughly three quarters being singletons. The source was PBMCs, collected at disease progression, from a patient treated with ibrutinib. The source is a human donor with chronic lymphocytic leukemia. The V call is TRBV28, the J call TRBJ1-5; 7 bases fit TRBD1. The CDR3 bases are TGTGCCAGCAGTTTATGGCTACAGGGGCTTAGCAATCAGCCCCAGCATTTT. As protein: CASSLWLQGLSNQPQHF. Drawing the rest from reference TRBV28 and TRBJ1-5, the complete variable domain is DVKVTQSSRYLVKRTGEKVFLECVQDMDHENMFWYRQDPGLGLRLIYFSYDVKMKEKGDIPEGYSVSREKKERFSLILESASTNQTSMYLCASSLWLQGLSNQPQHFGDGTRLSIL.